This entry concerns a single TCR beta chain. The antigen it binds to is not known. Compared with germline, one end of the junction differs, possibly owing to a read error. Libraries were made using 5' RACE. Sequencing relied on an Illumina HiSeq 2500. A second about 7 to 11 cycle PCR used a sample-barcoded 5' primer and a J-beta primer mix. Each TCR beta cDNA molecule received a unique molecular identifier from a template-switch 5' adaptor carrying 12 random nucleotides. Each sample yielded at least 2.5 million CDR3-containing paired-end reads. First-strand cDNA synthesis was performed from all RNA using the Mint cDNA synthesis kit, with priming by a TRBC-specific oligonucleotide. Following uracil-DNA glycosylase treatment, all cDNA underwent a first 18-cycle PCR with the universal primers M1SS and BC2_uni_R. The published analysis was carried out like this. Normalization of each sample was performed by random selection of 1 million high-quality reads, each carrying a distinct molecular identifier. Instead of being binned into consensus sequences, reads that shared molecular identifiers were thrown out. MiTCR, run with a Q25 quality threshold and the strictest error-elimination algorithm, handled CDR3 identification, clonotype clustering and error correction. Lower-bound total TCR beta diversity was estimated with a nonparametric unseen species model using Euler transformation. The public reads were reanalyzed by TCRdb: fastp trimming at Q25, MiXCR alignment, in-frame beta chains only. Here each entry gathers all rows of one CDR3 protein and keeps the most common genes and DNA. The V and J calls, along with clone size, are taken from TCRdb and not from the paper's own processing. This sample lists about 1.1 million distinct CDR3 sequences; under 40% were detected once. Together, the top ten hold under 15% of the sample.

Donors were 30 to 45 systemically healthy Caucasian individuals from Russia aged roughly 6 to 90 years. Each donor gave about 9.8 milliliters of peripheral blood, drawn into EDTA-treated Vacutainer tubes. PBMCs were isolated by Ficoll-Paque density-gradient centrifugation, with at least 6 million obtained per sample. Trizol reagent was used to extract total RNA from the PBMCs, yielding at least 6 micrograms per sample. For every donor, an aliquot of PBMCs went through flow cytometry to measure the percentages of naive CD45RAhigh/CD27high T cells. The data were taken from a study of blood T cells in healthy people across ages (dated by TCRdb to the mid-2010s). For context, the study as a whole: In model experiments, template switching captured about one uniquely barcoded TCR beta cDNA molecule for every two T cells. Using deep sequencing normalized with unique cDNA molecular identifiers, the study measured how TCR beta repertoire diversity changes with age. Donors were grouped into four age groups: young (average about 15 years), middle-aged (about 40), aged (around 66) and long-lived (roughly 80). Donors of different ages were randomly distributed across sequencing lanes to avoid experimental bias. Two additional independent replicas of 1 million unique cDNA reads from the same blood draw were analyzed for two donors (one aged 18 to 30 and one aged 80 or older). General findings and caveats noted by the study authors: Compared with the aged group, the long-lived group had more naive CD4+ T cells, fewer expanded clones and increased TCR diversity, suggesting age selection. Since profiling was done on bulk unsorted PBMCs, naive and antigen-experienced compartments could not be conclusively compared. A strong correlation was found between observed TCR beta diversity and the percentage of naive T cells measured by flow cytometry. Total diversity estimates from one million sequenced T cells were considered lower bounds and underestimates. Observed TCR beta diversity per million T cells fell roughly linearly with age, and a significant reduction was already apparent by age approximately 40. The CMV infection status of donors was not known, potentially confounding age-related changes in expanded clonotypes.

The CDR1 and CDR2 encoded by the germline V gene (reference sequence) are DFQATT and SNEGSKA. The CDR3 sequence holds 13 residues, the cysteine and phenylalanine included. Only CDR3 DNA is held: 39 bases, read in frame from base 1. Source material: blood. Rearrangement joined TRBV20-1 to TRBJ2-5, with no reliable assignment of the D segment. This TCR derives from a man between 18 and 29 years old in good health. The nucleotides read TGCAGTGCTAGACTACTAAACCAAGAGACCCATTACTTC. Its protein is CSARLLNQETHYF.